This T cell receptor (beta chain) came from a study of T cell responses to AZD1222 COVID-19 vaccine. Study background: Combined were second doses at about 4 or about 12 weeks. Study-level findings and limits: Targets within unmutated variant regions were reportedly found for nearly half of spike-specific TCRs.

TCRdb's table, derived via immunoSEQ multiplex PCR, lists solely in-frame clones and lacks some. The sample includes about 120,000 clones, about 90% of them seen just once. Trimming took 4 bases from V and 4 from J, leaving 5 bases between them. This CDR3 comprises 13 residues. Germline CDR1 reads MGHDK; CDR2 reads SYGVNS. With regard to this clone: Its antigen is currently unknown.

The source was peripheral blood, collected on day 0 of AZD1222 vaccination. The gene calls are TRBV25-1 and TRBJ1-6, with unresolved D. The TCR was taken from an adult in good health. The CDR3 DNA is TGTGCCAGCAGTGCTGAGTATAATTCACCCCTCCACTTT. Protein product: CASSAEYNSPLHF. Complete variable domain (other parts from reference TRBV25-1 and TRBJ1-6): EADIYQTPRYLVIGTGKKITLECSQTMGHDKMYWYQQDPGMELHLIHYSYGVNSTEKGDLSSESTVSRIRTEHFPLTLESARPSHTSQYLCASSAEYNSPLHFGNGTRLTVT.